This T cell receptor beta chain was documented in a study of brain T cells in children with intractable seizures. Time point of the sample: blood from clinic visit 5 months post-surgery; TSC patient then seizure free. Only cases whose brain tissue showed the highest T cell transcript signatures were sequenced. At least one anti-epileptic drug was given before surgery. CDR1 LNHDA and CDR2 SQIVND come from the germline V gene (reference sequence). Trimming took 2 bases from V and 6 from J, leaving 8 bases between them. The CDR3 runs to 14 residues. In the case of this clone: Its cognate antigen is unknown.

The protocol was immunoSEQ multiplex PCR, while the TCRdb copy is restricted to in-frame clones and leaves out a portion. Here the sample spans approximately 330,000 clones, about 94% being singletons. Findings and caveats of the study: HCMV serostatus was not known, and viral specificity came from CDR3 similarity only. Pre-surgery blood may have been undersampled, hiding some clones.

The receptor was derived from a boy under three years old with tuberous sclerosis and intractable seizures. The chain employs TRBV19 and TRBJ1-6; unclear D gene. Sequenced material: peripheral blood, taken more than 4 months after surgery. The CDR3 sequence is CASSITDVNSPLHF. The CDR3 DNA sequence: TGTGCCAGTAGTATAACGGACGTTAATTCACCCCTCCACTTT.